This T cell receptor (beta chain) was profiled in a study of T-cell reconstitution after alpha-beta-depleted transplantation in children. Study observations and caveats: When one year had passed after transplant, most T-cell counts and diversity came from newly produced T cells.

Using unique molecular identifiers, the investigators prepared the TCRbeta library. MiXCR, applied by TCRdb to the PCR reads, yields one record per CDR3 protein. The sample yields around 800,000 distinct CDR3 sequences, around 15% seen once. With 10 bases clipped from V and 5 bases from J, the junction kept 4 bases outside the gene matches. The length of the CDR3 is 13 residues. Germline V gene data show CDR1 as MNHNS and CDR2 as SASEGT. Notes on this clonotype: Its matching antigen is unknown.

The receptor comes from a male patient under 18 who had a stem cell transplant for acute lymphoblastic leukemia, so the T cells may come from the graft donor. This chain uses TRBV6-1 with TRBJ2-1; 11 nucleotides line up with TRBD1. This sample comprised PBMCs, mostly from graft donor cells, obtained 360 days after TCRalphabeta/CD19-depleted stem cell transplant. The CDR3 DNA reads TGTGCCAACGGACAGGGGGCGGACAATGAGCAGTTCTTC. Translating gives CANGQGADNEQFF.